The 19 T cell receptor beta chains given below trace back to one sample, sequenced in a study of blood T cells in healthy people across ages (dated by TCRdb to 2013 to 2016). The receptor library was made with 5' RACE. TCRdb names Illumina HiSeq 2500 as the instrument used. A second PCR of about 6 to 11 cycles was run with a J-beta primer mix and a sample-barcoded 5' primer. TCRdb handled the public reads itself, with Q25 trimming in fastp and clone calling in MiXCR, and kept productive beta chains. Identical CDR3 proteins give one entry, which carries the most common genes and DNA. The sample data list about 590,000 distinct CDR3 sequences, and approximately 30% of these were observed just once. The ten top clones hold about a sixth of the sample. Material: blood. Source of these receptors: a woman of 80 years or more in good health.

The V call is TRBV30, the J call TRBJ2-7, with D unclear. The J call may be in error: the DNA end matches TRBJ2-5 better. The germline V gene has CDR1 GTSNPN and CDR2 SVGIG (reference sequence). The CDR3 length is 12 residues. CDR3 coding DNA: TGTGCCTGGAACATCTTTGAAGAGACCCAGTACTTC. Its protein is CAWNIFEETQYF.

Points on this clonotype: This may be a read error, as it is one base from a much larger clone. As the CDR3 is not closed by the conserved phenylalanine or tryptophan, this likely results from a read error. The chain couples TRBV27 to TRBJ1-5, with D hard to call. The ends were cut back, 8 bases at V and 4 bases at J, with 15 bases in the middle. CDR3 length equals 14 residues. Germline CDR1 MNHEY, CDR2 SMNVEV (reference sequence). CDR3 sequence reads: CASGLSLGNQPQHV. CDR3 DNA sequence: TGTGCCAGCGGTCTATCCCTAGGGAATCAGCCCCAGCATGTT.

This clonotype has ten or more counts. The chain joins TRBV5-5 to TRBJ2-1, with 12 bases aligning to TRBD2. With 7 bases clipped from V and 0 bases from J, the junction kept 14 bases outside the gene matches. The CDR3 totals 19 residues. From germline, CDR1 is SGHKS and CDR2 YYEKEE (reference sequence). CDR3 amino acids: CASSSMGLAGGSSYNEQFF. The CDR3 region has the DNA TGTGCCAGCTCATCAATGGGGCTAGCGGGGGGGAGCTCCTACAATGAGCAGTTCTTC.

This clonotype was seen ten or more times. The V call is TRBV18, the J call TRBJ1-2; 8 bases map to TRBD1. Germline assignment: CDR1 KGHSH and CDR2 LQKENI. V lost 3 bases, J lost 4 bases, and 10 bases stayed unmatched. This CDR3 is 16 amino acids long. CDR3 in amino acids: CASSPVSGGVGYGYTF. The CDR3 DNA sequence: TGTGCCAGCTCACCGGTGTCAGGGGGCGTGGGCTATGGCTACACCTTC.

The chain couples TRBV9 to TRBJ2-3; 9 bases align to TRBD2. J gave up 2 bases and V 0 bases, and 10 bases lay outside the gene matches. CDR1 and CDR2 (germline): SGDLS, YYNGEE. This CDR3 region has 18 residues. CDR3: CASSVGSAGGHSTDTQYF. In nucleotides, the CDR3 is TGTGCCAGCAGCGTAGGTTCGGCGGGGGGGCACTCCACAGATACGCAGTATTTT.

As to this clonotype: This may arise from a read error, as a much more abundant clone is one base away. The genes are TRBV5-4 and TRBJ2-1; D is unclear. Germline V gene lookup returns CDR1 SGHNT and CDR2 YYREEE (reference sequence). The CDR3 runs 11 residues. The CDR3 here is CTSSLQTEQFF. As DNA, the CDR3 is TGTACCAGCAGCCTCCAAACTGAGCAGTTCTTC.

This clonotype occurred a few times. The V and J genes are TRBV20-1 and TRBJ2-7, with 9 bases aligning to TRBD2. This CDR3 contains 15 residues. Trimming took 5 bases from V and 0 from J; bases not matched to a gene: 8. Per the germline V gene, CDR1 is DFQATT and CDR2 is SNEGSKA (reference sequence). CDR3 protein: CSAAILAGLSYEQYF. In nucleotides, the CDR3 is TGCAGTGCTGCTATACTAGCGGGTCTCTCCTACGAGCAGTACTTC.

This clonotype was seen a handful of times. A much larger clonotype is one base distant, so this may be a read error. The chain combines TRBV6-1 with TRBJ1-2; D is unclear. V lost 2 bases and J lost 5, with 15 bases in between. CDR1 and CDR2 (germline): MNHNS, SASEGT. The CDR3 is 15 amino acids. DNA of the CDR3: TGTGCCAGCAGTGAAATGCAGGCAAGAGCATATGGCTACACCTTC. Translating it yields CASSEMQARAYGYTF.

V is TRBV7-2 and J is TRBJ1-2; 9 bases map to TRBD1. The CDR3 runs 15 residues. V lost 2 bases to trimming and J lost 7 bases; unmatched junction nucleotides: 8. Germline-derived CDR1 and CDR2 are SGHTA and FQGNSA. The CDR3 spells CASSLTSPTGGGYTF. CDR3 sequence (DNA): TGTGCCAGCAGCTTAACGTCCCCGACAGGGGGTGGCTACACCTTC.

This clonotype was detected ten times or more. The chain uses TRBV6-1 and TRBJ1-1; D perhaps matches TRBD1 (5 bases). CDR1 and CDR2 from the germline V gene are MNHNS and SASEGT. The CDR3 is 12 amino acids. Trimming left V 3 bases short and J 4 bases short, with 6 bases between. In nucleotides, the CDR3 is TGTGCCAGCAGTGATGGGGGCACTGAAGCTTTCTTT. Amino acid sequence: CASSDGGTEAFF.

In DNA form, the CDR3 reads TGTGCCAGCACCCAAGGGCGGGGGCAAGAGCAGTACTTC. Translated: CASTQGRGQEQYF. The V call is TRBV7-6, the J call TRBJ2-5, with D perhaps TRBD2 (7 bases). V was pared by 7 bases and J by 11 bases, with 20 bases between. Germline V lookup: CDR1 SGHVS, CDR2 FNYEAQ. The CDR3 totals 13 residues.

About this clonotype: A read error may be the cause here, since a much bigger clone is one base away. For the CDR3, the DNA is TGCAGTGCTACCCTTTCGAGGACAGGGGCCTATGGCTACACCTTC. Translation gives CSATLSRTGAYGYTF. This chain joins TRBV20-1 and TRBJ1-2; 9 bases fit TRBD1. The J segment lost 4 bases and the V segment lost 4 bases, leaving 10 bases of the junction unmatched. The CDR3 runs 15 residues. Looked up from germline, CDR1 is DFQATT and CDR2 is SNEGSKA (reference sequence).

The gene calls are TRBV4-1 and TRBJ2-2; TRBD2 matches 8 bases. The J segment lost 0 bases and the V segment lost 0 bases, leaving 6 bases of the junction unmatched. The germline V gene has CDR1 MGHRA and CDR2 YSYEKL. The CDR3 contains 18 residues. The CDR3 coding sequence is TGCGCCAGCAGCCAAGAAGTGCGGGGGGCCTCGAACACCGGGGAGCTGTTTTTT. Protein product: CASSQEVRGASNTGELFF.

This clonotype appeared once. The rearrangement joins TRBV3-1 to TRBJ1-4; D gene unclear. The length of the CDR3 is 16 residues. V lost 4 bases and J lost 11, with 23 bases in between. The germline V gene encodes CDR1 LGHDT and CDR2 YNNKEL (reference sequence). The CDR3: CASSLEPGHGRGKLFF. The CDR3 region has the DNA TGTGCCAGCAGCCTTGAACCGGGTCACGGGAGAGGGAAACTGTTTTTT.

At least ten counts were recorded for this clonotype. The rearrangement links TRBV9 to TRBJ1-2; D might be TRBD1 (5 bases). There are 14 residues in the CDR3. V was trimmed by 6 bases and J by 3 bases, leaving 15 bases between them. Germline-derived CDR1 and CDR2 are SGDLS and YYNGEE. The CDR3 spells CASTQTADDYGYTF. In DNA, the CDR3 is TGTGCCAGCACCCAGACAGCCGATGACTATGGCTACACCTTC.

This clonotype was observed a few times. V and J are TRBV30 and TRBJ1-2, with D possibly matching TRBD1 (6 bases). CDR1 and CDR2 from the germline V gene are GTSNPN and SVGIG (reference sequence). Trimming removed 4 bases from V and 3 bases from J, with 12 bases in between. CDR3 length equals 13 residues. In DNA form, the CDR3 reads TGTGCCTGGAAGCCAGGGGAAGACTATGGCTACACCTTC. This translates into CAWKPGEDYGYTF.

Only one count was recorded for this clonotype. The V and J genes are TRBV7-9 and TRBJ2-3; 11 bases line up with TRBD2. Germline lookup yields CDR1 SEHNR and CDR2 FQNEAQ (reference sequence). V was clipped by 4 bases and J by 0 bases; unmatched bases: 6. The CDR3 extends over 17 amino acids. CDR3 region: CASSSSSGGLSTDTQYF. The CDR3, as DNA: TGTGCCAGCAGCTCCTCTAGCGGGGGGCTTAGCACAGATACGCAGTATTTT.

The table lists this clonotype with a few counts. The chain uses TRBV5-1 and TRBJ1-6, with 11 bases identical to TRBD1. V was pared by 0 bases and J by 10 bases, with 6 bases of the junction left unmatched. Germline V gene data show CDR1 as SGHRS and CDR2 as YFSETQ. The CDR3 sequence is 16 residues long. CDR3 coding DNA: TGCGCCAGCAGCTTGGCAGGGGACAGGGGGTTGTCACCCCTCCACTTT. Translation: CASSLAGDRGLSPLHF.

This clonotype has more than one count but fewer than ten. A much more abundant neighbour one base away suggests this may be a read error. This sequence joins TRBV6-5 and TRBJ1-2; D is unclear. CDR1 and CDR2 from the germline V gene are MNHEY and SVGAGI. The CDR3 totals 13 residues. The CDR3 nucleotides read TGTGCCAGCAGTTACTCACGCAACTATGGCCACACCTTC. As protein: CASSYSRNYGHTF.